The 25 T cell receptor beta chains below come from one sample, sequenced in a study of blood T cell repertoires in COVID-19. Repertoires were generated with immunoSEQ multiplex PCR, while TCRdb's copy carries only in-frame clones and drops some. The profile shows about 200,000 clones, around 84% of them singletons. The sequenced sample consisted of peripheral blood. The receptors stem from a man older than 75 with acute or convalescent COVID-19.

The J gene is TRBJ2-3, the V gene TRBV19; no clear D gene. The V gene lost 6 bases and the J gene lost 0 bases, with 10 bases spanning the gap. In germline, CDR1 is LNHDA, CDR2 SQIVND (reference sequence). The CDR3 is 14 amino acids. CDR3 DNA sequence: TGTGCCAGTAGACTGCGCCAAAGCACAGATACGCAGTATTTT. It yields the protein CASRLRQSTDTQYF.

CDR3 nucleotides: TGTGCCAGCACCCAAACGACAGGGACTGAAGCTTTCTTT. It encodes CASTQTTGTEAFF. The rearrangement links TRBV6-1 to TRBJ1-1, with TRBD1 matching 7 bases. CDR1 MNHNS and CDR2 SASEGT come from the germline V gene. The J segment lost 5 bases and the V segment lost 7 bases, leaving 7 bases of the junction unmatched. This CDR3 contains 13 residues.

This clone was counted a single time. J is TRBJ2-1 and V is TRBV7-2; TRBD2 might be the D (5 bases). Germline V CDR1 and CDR2: SGHTA, FQGNSA. The CDR3 sequence is 13 residues long. V dropped 4 bases and J dropped 9 bases, with 13 bases sitting between them. Here the CDR3 reads CASSSQPRGEQFF. CDR3 DNA: TGTGCCAGCAGCTCACAGCCCCGGGGTGAGCAGTTCTTC.

The chain uses TRBV11-2 and TRBJ2-1; 10 bases agree with TRBD1. Per the germline V gene, CDR1 is SGHAT and CDR2 is FQNNGV. The CDR3 totals 13 residues. The V segment lost 3 bases and the J segment 15 bases; nucleotides outside the gene matches: 8. The CDR3 DNA follows: TGTGCCAGCAGCTTCTACCGGACAGGGGGTATGTTCTTC. Protein product: CASSFYRTGGMFF.

This clone was seen a single time. At one end, the junction sequence differs from germline, possibly due to a read error. The CDR3 sequence: CASSQALGLAGEAQYF. The CDR3 region has the DNA TGTGCCAGCAGCCAGGCCCTGGGACTAGCGGGAGAGGCCCAGTACTTC. The V call is TRBV4-2, the J call TRBJ2-5, with TRBD2 matching 14 bases. This CDR3 contains 16 residues. Germline assignment: CDR1 LGHNA and CDR2 YNFKEQ.

The V and J genes are TRBV18 and TRBJ2-1, with TRBD2 matching 9 bases. J was trimmed by 9 bases and V by 3 bases; bases with no gene match: 12. The CDR3 loop spans 16 amino acids. Germline V gene sequence: CDR1 KGHSH, CDR2 LQKENI. CDR3 sequence (DNA): TGTGCCAGCTCACCTCGGTCTAGCGGGATAGTCGGTGAGCAGTTCTTC. This gives the protein CASSPRSSGIVGEQFF.

The chain employs TRBV2 and TRBJ2-2; possibly TRBD2 for D (5 bases). The CDR3 loop spans 14 amino acids. The V end was cut by 7 bases, the J end by 5 bases, with 14 bases between. Germline V lookup: CDR1 SNHLY, CDR2 FYNNEI. The CDR3 region is CASKLTGVTGELFF. CDR3 coding DNA: TGTGCCAGCAAGCTCACCGGGGTAACCGGGGAGCTGTTTTTT.

This chain connects TRBV3-1 (or the pseudogene TRBV3-2) to TRBJ2-1; 8 bases are a match to TRBD2. J lost 4 bases, V lost 7 bases, and 12 bases had no gene match. Germline-derived CDR1 and CDR2 are LGHDT and YNNKEL (reference sequence). The CDR3 length is 16 residues. The CDR3 region is CASTPFTSGDYNEQFF. CDR3 coding DNA: TGTGCCAGCACCCCTTTTACTAGCGGAGATTACAATGAGCAGTTCTTC.

The chain recombines TRBV7-9 with TRBJ2-2; TRBD2 aligns across 7 bases. The germline CDR1 and CDR2 sequences are SEHNR and FQNEAQ (reference sequence). The CDR3 sequence is 14 residues long. The V gene end was trimmed by 8 bases and the J gene end by 4 bases; junction bases not matched to a gene: 7. The CDR3 loop reads CASARDYPTGELFF. DNA for the CDR3: TGTGCCAGCGCTCGGGACTACCCCACCGGGGAGCTGTTTTTT.

This chain links TRBV14 with TRBJ1-1; D is unresolved. Germline loops: CDR1 SGHDN, CDR2 FVKESK. Deletions cut 4 bases from V and 2 bases from J, with 14 bases between. The CDR3 contains 15 residues. CDR3 sequence reads: CASSPSVYSNTEAFF. CDR3 nucleotides: TGTGCCAGCAGCCCGAGCGTCTATTCCAACACTGAAGCTTTCTTT.

This clone has a single count. The V call is TRBV18, the J call TRBJ2-7; the D gene is possibly TRBD2 (6 bases). CDR1 is KGHSH and CDR2 is LQKENI in the germline V gene. V dropped 0 bases and J dropped 7 bases, with 13 bases sitting between them. The CDR3 covers 14 residues. CDR3 sequence (DNA): TGTGCCAGCTCACCACCGGGACTCACGGGGGAGCAGTACTTC. It yields the protein CASSPPGLTGEQYF.

This chain connects TRBV4-3 to TRBJ1-2; TRBD1 aligns across 7 bases. CDR3 length: 15 amino acids. The V gene end was trimmed by 3 bases and the J gene end by 7 bases; junction bases not matched to a gene: 11. Germline V gene sequence: CDR1 LGHNA, CDR2 YSLEER. CDR3 DNA: TGCGCCAGCAGCCAGGACTTTGACAGGGTGGGTGGCTACACCTTC. It encodes CASSQDFDRVGGYTF.

CDR3 DNA sequence: TGTGCTAGTGGTTTGGCAAACAGGGGGCGAACCGGGGAGCTGTTTTTT. Protein: CASGLANRGRTGELFF. V is TRBV12-5 and J is TRBJ2-2; 9 positions match TRBD1. Germline V gives CDR1 LGHNT, CDR2 FRNRAP. The CDR3 extends over 16 amino acids. The V and J ends lost 1 base and 5 bases, in that order; junction bases with no gene match: 5.

The table lists this clone with many counts. This chain links TRBV9 with TRBJ2-1; D ambiguous. From germline, CDR1 is SGDLS and CDR2 YYNGEE. The CDR3 totals 15 residues. V was cut by 2 bases and J by 7 bases, with 16 bases left in between. The CDR3 DNA sequence: TGTGCCAGCAGCGTCTTCGGTTATGATTCGAATGAGCAGTTCTTC. Its protein product is CASSVFGYDSNEQFF.

This sequence joins TRBV10-3 and TRBJ1-2; 8 bases agree with TRBD1. Germline CDR1 is ENHRY and CDR2 is SYGVKD. This CDR3 is built from 15 residues. V was pared by 4 bases and J by 0 bases, with 4 bases of the junction left unmatched. The CDR3 nucleotides are TGTGCCATCAGTGGGACAGGGAAAGCTAACTATGGCTACACCTTC. It specifies CAISGTGKANYGYTF.

The rearrangement links TRBV15 to TRBJ1-4; D is uncertain. Germline CDR1 reads LNHNV; CDR2 reads YYDKDF (reference sequence). The CDR3 extends over 16 amino acids. V was clipped by 0 bases and J by 0 bases, with 8 bases between them. The CDR3: CATSRDLASTNEKLFF. The CDR3, as DNA: TGTGCCACCAGCAGAGATCTGGCTTCAACTAATGAAAAACTGTTTTTT.

This clone has only a few counts. This chain joins TRBV7-2 and TRBJ2-4; no clear D. V gave up 5 bases and J gave up 1 base, with 15 bases separating them. Germline loops: CDR1 SGHTA, CDR2 FQGNSA. This CDR3 has 16 residues. CDR3 bases: TGTGCCAGCAGCGCCCTCCAGTTGAGGGCCAAAAACATTCAGTACTTC. Residues: CASSALQLRAKNIQYF.

J is TRBJ2-1 and V is TRBV7-2, with 12 bases identical to TRBD2. The CDR3 spans 14 residues. In germline, CDR1 is SGHTA, CDR2 FQGNSA. Trimming cost V 5 bases and J 9 bases; bases outside gene matches: 5. DNA for the CDR3: TGTGCCAGCAGCAGACTAGCGGGAGTTAGTGAGCAGTTCTTC. This translates into CASSRLAGVSEQFF. Looking up the rest from reference TRBV7-2 and TRBJ2-1 gives the full variable domain: GAGVSQSPSNKVTEKGKDVELRCDPISGHTALYWYRQSLGQGLEFLIYFQGNSAPDKSGLPSDRFSAERTGGSVSTLTIQRTQQEDSAVYLCASSRLAGVSEQFFGPGTRLTVL.

The chain links TRBV7-9 to TRBJ2-1; D is unclear. The CDR3 extends over 14 amino acids. V lost 0 bases, J lost 9 bases, and 12 bases lay in between. Germline values: CDR1 SEHNR, CDR2 FQNEAQ (reference sequence). CDR3 loop: CASSLAMLVGEQFF. CDR3 nucleotide sequence: TGTGCCAGCAGCTTAGCGATGCTAGTTGGTGAGCAGTTCTTC.

The chain couples TRBV27 to TRBJ1-1; no reliable D call. This CDR3 has 12 residues. Trimming left V 5 bases short and J 10 bases short, with 14 bases between. The germline gives CDR1 MNHEY, CDR2 SMNVEV (reference sequence). In nucleotides, the CDR3 is TGTGCCAGCAGTGCCGCCGGGAGGCGAGCTTTCTTT. Residues: CASSAAGRRAFF.

The chain is built from TRBV7-3 and TRBJ1-5; D unclear. Between the trimmed V and J ends, which lost 4 bases and 2 bases, there was a span of 9 bases. Germline loops: CDR1 SGHTA, CDR2 FQGTGA. The length of the CDR3 is 14 residues. Here the CDR3 reads CASSSSPGNQPQHF. The CDR3, as DNA: TGTGCCAGCAGCTCTTCTCCGGGCAATCAGCCCCAGCATTTT. Together with reference TRBV7-3 and TRBJ1-5, the CDR3 gives the full variable domain: GAGVSQTPSNKVTEKGKYVELRCDPISGHTALYWYRQSLGQGPEFLIYFQGTGAADDSGLPNDRFFAVRPEGSVSTLKIQRTERGDSAVYLCASSSSPGNQPQHFGDGTRLSIL.

The rearrangement joins TRBV4-1 to TRBJ2-1, with 12 bases aligning to TRBD2. J gave up 5 bases and V 7 bases, and 6 bases lay outside the gene matches. Germline loops: CDR1 MGHRA, CDR2 YSYEKL. The length of the CDR3 is 15 residues. CDR3 DNA sequence: TGCGCCAGCACCCTACTAGCGGGAGGTAACAATGAGCAGTTCTTC. Protein sequence: CASTLLAGGNNEQFF.

The V call is TRBV6-5, the J call TRBJ2-7; TRBD1 matches at 10 bases. Germline lookup yields CDR1 MNHEY and CDR2 SVGAGI. Trimming took 7 bases from V and 4 from J; bases not matched to a gene: 7. This CDR3 is built from 14 residues. CDR3 loop: CASKDGTGVYEQYF. CDR3 bases: TGTGCCAGCAAGGATGGGACAGGGGTATACGAGCAGTACTTC.

The chain employs TRBV19 and TRBJ1-5; D is possibly TRBD1 (5 bases). This CDR3 has 14 residues. Trimming left V 4 bases short and J 7 bases short, with 14 bases between. Germline V gives CDR1 LNHDA, CDR2 SQIVND (reference sequence). CDR3 nucleotides: TGTGCCAGTAGTAAGGCAGGGCCAACACAGCCCCAGCATTTT. Its protein product is CASSKAGPTQPQHF.

This clone was seen more than once but under ten times. This same CDR3 is encoded by further DNA sequences in the sample. CDR3 residues: CASSIQGADTGELFF. Written as DNA, the CDR3 is TGTGCCAGTAGTATCCAGGGGGCCGACACCGGGGAGCTGTTTTTT. V gene TRBV19 combines with J gene TRBJ2-2; 8 nucleotides line up with TRBD1. V shed 3 bases, J shed 3 bases, and the junction held 3 bases outside the gene matches. Germline V gene lookup returns CDR1 LNHDA and CDR2 SQIVND (reference sequence). The CDR3 contains 15 residues. The full variable domain, in which reference TRBV19 and TRBJ2-2 provide the parts outside the CDR3, is DGGITQSPKYLFRKEGQNVTLSCEQNLNHDAMYWYRQDPGQGLRLIYYSQIVNDFQKGDIAEGYSVSREKKESFPLTVTSAQKNPTAFYLCASSIQGADTGELFFGEGSRLTVL.